Detailed here is one T cell receptor (beta chain). Its antigen is unknown. Generated by immunoSEQ multiplex PCR, the TCRdb table keeps only in-frame clones and is missing some. The profile shows over 200,000 clones, almost 90% of them singletons. The data belong to a study of cytomegalovirus exposure and HLA in healthy donors. Broader study findings: Reportedly, cytomegalovirus status was diagnosed with high sensitivity and specificity. Some TCR beta chains (roughly 160 of them) were listed as cytomegalovirus-associated.

The CDR3 consists of 16 residues. The V gene lost 7 bases and the J gene lost 1 base, with 17 bases spanning the gap. CDR1 SGHRS and CDR2 YFSETQ come from the germline V gene. This sequence originates from a woman between 18 and 29 years old in good health and CMV-seronegative. This rearrangement joins TRBV5-1 to TRBJ2-2; no clear D gene. The specimen was PBMCs. CDR3 DNA: TGCGCCAGCCACATAGGCGGCCAGCTGAACACCGGGGAGCTGTTTTTT. This codes for CASHIGGQLNTGELFF.